This T cell receptor (beta chain) was identified during a study of cytomegalovirus exposure and HLA in healthy donors. Study-level results: Among TCR sequences, most were rare, though some public TCRs appeared in many donors.

In regard to this clone: Its specificity is not known.

TCRdb keeps only in-frame clones here, not all; method: immunoSEQ multiplex PCR. The repertoire holds 220,000 or so clones, around 87% seen once, with 2% to 2.5% in the top ten. The CDR3 extends over 17 amino acids. CDR1 and CDR2 (germline): MNHEY, SMNVEV (reference sequence). V was pared by 8 bases and J by 4 bases, with 24 bases between. This chain joins TRBV27 and TRBJ1-5, with D perhaps matching TRBD1 (6 bases). Sequenced: PBMCs. This clonotype was sampled from a young woman in good health and CMV-seropositive. CDR3 protein: CASHSLSRGGRNQPQHF. Written as DNA, the CDR3 is TGTGCCAGCCACAGTTTGAGCAGAGGGGGTCGGAATCAGCCCCAGCATTTT.